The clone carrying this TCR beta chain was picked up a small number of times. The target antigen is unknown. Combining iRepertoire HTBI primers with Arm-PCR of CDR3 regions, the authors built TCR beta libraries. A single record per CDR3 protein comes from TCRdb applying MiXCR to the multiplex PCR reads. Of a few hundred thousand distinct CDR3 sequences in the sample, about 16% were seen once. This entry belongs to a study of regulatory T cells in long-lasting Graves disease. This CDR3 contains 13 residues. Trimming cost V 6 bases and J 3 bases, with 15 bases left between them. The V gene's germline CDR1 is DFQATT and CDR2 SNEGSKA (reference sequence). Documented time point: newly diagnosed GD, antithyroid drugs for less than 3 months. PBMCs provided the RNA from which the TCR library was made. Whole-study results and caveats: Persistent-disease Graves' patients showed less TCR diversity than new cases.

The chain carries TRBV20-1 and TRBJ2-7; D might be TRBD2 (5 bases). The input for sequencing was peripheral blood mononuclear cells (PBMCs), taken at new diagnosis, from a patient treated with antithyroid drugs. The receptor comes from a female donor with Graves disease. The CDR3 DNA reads TGCAGTGCCCCCGGGAAGTCCGGCTACGAGCAGTACTTC. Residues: CSAPGKSGYEQYF.